A selection of T cell receptor beta chains follows, all from one sample in a study of blood T cell repertoires in COVID-19. Assay used: immunoSEQ multiplex PCR; TCRdb lists only in-frame clones, some missing. The table has roughly 200,000 clones, around 84% seen once. Input material: peripheral blood. Every receptor here comes from a man between 60 and 75 years old with acute or convalescent COVID-19. CDR3s leave out the opening cysteine and the closing phenylalanine or tryptophan.

len: 14
v_gene: TRBV10-3
j_gene: TRBJ2-2
CDR3aa: AVREGTGTNTGELF

len: 17
v_gene: TRBV18
j_gene: TRBJ2-2
CDR3aa: ASSPSLSIGGVDTGELF

len: 14
v_gene: TRBV6-5
j_gene: TRBJ2-2
CDR3aa: ASSYEGLVGTGELF

len: 12
v_gene: TRBV6-2/TRBV6-3
j_gene: TRBJ1-2
CDR3aa: ASSYTGQNYGYT

len: 13
v_gene: TRBV6-5
j_gene: TRBJ2-4
CDR3aa: ASRVQGVAKNIQY

len: 12
v_gene: TRBV7-2
j_gene: TRBJ2-3
CDR3aa: ASSPRGGADTQY

len: 11
v_gene: TRBV6-5
j_gene: TRBJ2-7
CDR3aa: APGTGGFGEQY

len: 13
v_gene: TRBV5-5
j_gene: TRBJ2-4
CDR3aa: ASSPEWGEGNIQY

len: 15
v_gene: TRBV27
j_gene: TRBJ2-5
CDR3aa: ASSLGGGLIGRETQY

len: 16
v_gene: TRBV5-1
j_gene: TRBJ2-1
CDR3aa: ASHPGTSGGVSDNEQF

len: 14
v_gene: TRBV29-1
j_gene: TRBJ2-3
CDR3aa: SVQVVGRGPTDTQY

len: 13
v_gene: TRBV3-1/TRBV3-2
j_gene: TRBJ2-1
CDR3aa: ASSQPLRSHNEQF

len: 15
v_gene: TRBV7-9
j_gene: TRBJ2-3
CDR3aa: ASSLGLAGGPTDTQY

len: 12
v_gene: TRBV7-9
j_gene: TRBJ1-2
CDR3aa: ASRPQRANYGYT

len: 10
v_gene: TRBV11-3
j_gene: TRBJ2-7
CDR3aa: ASSRSSYEQY